This TCR beta chain originates from a study of shared clonotypes between healthy human individuals. Note on this clone: Its cognate antigen is unknown.

General study points: Despite large depth, sorted-subset datasets appeared incompletely sequenced.

The CDR3 is 17 amino acids. The germline CDR1 and CDR2 sequences are LNHDA and SQIVND (reference sequence). V dropped 1 base and J dropped 7 bases, with 20 bases sitting between them. TCRdb's table, derived via immunoSEQ multiplex PCR, lists solely in-frame clones and lacks some. The sample yields 1,400,000 or so clones, 97% to 99% seen once. The specimen was naive CD4+ T cells sorted from blood. As to subset: CD45RA+ positively selected. The genes are TRBV19 and TRBJ2-1, with D possibly TRBD2 on 6 matching bases. This sequence originates from a man in his thirties or forties in good health. The CDR3 loop is CASSIGRASVRLNEQFF. The CDR3 nucleotides read TGTGCCAGTAGTATAGGAAGGGCTAGCGTAAGATTAAATGAGCAGTTCTTC. Combining the CDR3 with reference TRBV19 and TRBJ2-1 gives the whole variable domain DGGITQSPKYLFRKEGQNVTLSCEQNLNHDAMYWYRQDPGQGLRLIYYSQIVNDFQKGDIAEGYSVSREKKESFPLTVTSAQKNPTAFYLCASSIGRASVRLNEQFFGPGTRLTVL.